One and the same sample provided the 6 T cell receptor beta chains below, sequenced in a study of CD8+CD57+ T cells in acquired aplastic anemia. CDR3 and TCR beta VDJ profiling relied on a genomic DNA template. TCRdb redid the calling of the reads with MiXCR, one entry per CDR3 protein. The top ten hold less than 10% of the sample, which has some 290,000 distinct CDR3 sequences, 45% to 70% seen once. Material for sequencing was sorted CD4+, CD8+, or CD8+CD57+ T cells (not recorded which) from PBMCs. These receptors originate from a human donor with severe aplastic anemia or a healthy control (not recorded which).

The rearrangement joins TRBV6-5 to TRBJ1-1; D unclear. The CDR3 runs to 13 residues. Germline-derived CDR1 and CDR2 are MNHEY and SVGAGI. V was pared by 6 bases and J by 1 base, with 9 bases between. DNA for the CDR3: TGTGCCAGCAGGCTTGACGGGAACACTGAAGCTTTCTTT. Its translation is CASRLDGNTEAFF.

This clonotype appeared a few times. This rearrangement joins TRBV7-9 to TRBJ2-3; D gene ambiguous. Germline V gene lookup returns CDR1 SEHNR and CDR2 FQNEAQ (reference sequence). Trimming left V 5 bases short and J 4 bases short, with 10 bases between. This CDR3 is 13 amino acids long. The CDR3 region has the DNA TGTGCCAGCAGCCGTGCTGGGGCAGATACGCAGTATTTT. Its translation is CASSRAGADTQYF.

A remark on this clonotype: At one boundary the junction diverges from the germline segment, which might be a read error. The V and J genes are TRBV7-9 and TRBJ1-6; D call uncertain. The CDR3 runs to 16 residues. Germline CDR1 reads SEHNR; CDR2 reads FQNEAQ (reference sequence). CDR3 sequence: CASSHHVSSYNSPLHF. The CDR3 nucleotides are TGCGCCAGCAGCCATCACGTGAGCTCCTATAATTCACCCCTCCACTTT.

The rearrangement uses TRBV20-1 and TRBJ2-3, with TRBD2 identical over 12 bases. The CDR3 extends over 15 amino acids. The V gene end was trimmed by 6 bases and the J gene end by 4 bases; junction bases not matched to a gene: 8. Germline assignment: CDR1 DFQATT and CDR2 SNEGSKA (reference sequence). The CDR3 DNA sequence: TGCAGTGCCCCGACTAGCGGGAGCGTCGCAGATACGCAGTATTTT. Translating it yields CSAPTSGSVADTQYF.

This clonotype was seen more than once but under ten times. The chain employs TRBV20-1 and TRBJ1-5, with 8 bases identical to TRBD1. Germline assignment: CDR1 DFQATT and CDR2 SNEGSKA (reference sequence). Trimming cost V 3 bases and J 0 bases; bases outside gene matches: 4. The CDR3 contains 15 residues. CDR3 bases: TGCAGTGCTAGTCCACAGGGGGTTAGCAATCAGCCCCAGCATTTT. It codes for CSASPQGVSNQPQHF.

This clonotype was seen at least ten times. The chain links TRBV20-1 to TRBJ2-2, with TRBD2 matching 10 bases. J lost 5 bases, V lost 6 bases, and 9 bases had no gene match. Germline V gene sequence: CDR1 DFQATT, CDR2 SNEGSKA (reference sequence). The CDR3 contains 15 residues. For the CDR3, the DNA is TGCAGTGCCCCTAGCGGGGGCGTGTTTACCGGGGAGCTGTTTTTT. Amino acids: CSAPSGGVFTGELFF.